The rows below give T cell receptor beta chains drawn from one sample of a study of shared clonotypes between healthy human individuals. The repertoire was sequenced with immunoSEQ multiplex PCR; TCRdb's copy has only in-frame clones and lacks some. The data contain around 2.1 million clones, under 95% of them seen just once; the ten biggest clones take up about 1.5%. Material: naive CD8+ T cells from PBMCs. Receptors originate from a man aged 18-30 years in good health. Some clones in this sample may be carry-over from other donors' samples. Each CDR3 is given with its conserved first and last residue. D genes are given only for firm matches. Size is stated for part of the rows, as once, few or many counts, or as a class when the clone is expanded.

TRBD2 | TRBJ2-3 | once | TRBV29-1 | CSVGIAGVADTQYF | TGCAGCGTTGGGATAGCGGGAGTGGCAGATACGCAGTATTTT
NA | TRBJ1-4 | NA | TRBV4-1 | CASSQIGGYLGEKLFF | TGCGCCAGCAGCCAAATTGGGGGGTATCTCGGTGAAAAACTGTTTTTT
TRBD2 | TRBJ2-1 | NA | TRBV5-4 | CASSLGLAGGNNEQFF | TGTGCCAGCAGCTTGGGGCTAGCGGGAGGAAACAATGAGCAGTTCTTC
TRBD2 | TRBJ2-7 | once | TRBV9 | CASSQRGLANSYEQYF | TGTGCCAGCAGCCAGCGGGGACTAGCGAATTCCTACGAGCAGTACTTC
NA | TRBJ2-7 | NA | TRBV4-3 | CASSQETRTDEQYF | TGCGCCAGCAGCCAAGAAACCAGGACGGACGAGCAGTACTTC
NA | TRBJ2-7 | NA | TRBV6-1 | CASSADGYSYEQYF | TGTGCCAGCAGTGCTGACGGTTACTCCTACGAGCAGTACTTC
NA | TRBJ2-7 | NA | TRBV6-6 | CASSYSASYEQYF | TGTGCCAGCAGTTACTCGGCCTCCTACGAGCAGTACTTC
NA | TRBJ1-5 | NA | TRBV15 | CATSRAPGVKSGQPQHF | TGTGCCACCAGCAGAGCCCCAGGGGTGAAGTCAGGGCAGCCCCAGCATTTT
TRBD1 | TRBJ1-5 | NA | TRBV28 | CASSRQTGGLSNQPQHF | TGTGCCAGCAGCAGGCAGACAGGGGGGCTTAGCAATCAGCCCCAGCATTTT
TRBD1 | TRBJ1-2 | NA | TRBV27 | CASSPTGSYGYTF | TGTGCCAGCAGTCCGACAGGGTCCTATGGCTACACCTTC
NA | TRBJ1-2 | NA | TRBV4-2 | CASSQEGQATESWNGYTF | TGTGCCAGCAGCCAAGAAGGCCAGGCCACCGAGAGCTGGAATGGCTACACCTTC
TRBD1 | TRBJ1-1 | NA | TRBV4-1 | CASSPRQGNTEAFF | TGCGCCAGCAGCCCTCGACAGGGGAACACTGAAGCTTTCTTT
NA | TRBJ2-1 | NA | TRBV29-1 | CSVEDRQGRGNEQFF | TGCAGCGTTGAAGATCGGCAGGGGCGGGGCAATGAGCAGTTCTTC
TRBD1 | TRBJ2-1 | NA | TRBV7-9 | CASSLAGQGAKGEQFF | TGTGCCAGCAGCCTAGCGGGACAGGGGGCGAAGGGTGAGCAGTTCTTC
TRBD2 | TRBJ2-1 | NA | TRBV7-9 | CASSLFRLAGVGQFF | TGTGCCAGCAGCTTATTTAGACTAGCGGGAGTAGGGCAGTTCTTC
NA | TRBJ1-5 | NA | TRBV15 | CATGQEGRNQPQHF | TGTGCCACCGGTCAGGAGGGTCGGAATCAGCCCCAGCATTTT
NA | TRBJ2-1 | once | TRBV27 | CASSPLGTGAYNEQFF | TGTGCCAGCAGTCCGTTGGGGACGGGAGCATATAATGAGCAGTTCTTC
NA | TRBJ2-4 | NA | TRBV7-6 | CASSASWGRQGLNIQYF | TGTGCCAGCAGCGCCAGCTGGGGCCGCCAGGGGCTAAACATTCAGTACTTC
TRBD2 | TRBJ2-1 | NA | TRBV9 | CASSVGASGGYNEQFF | TGTGCCAGCAGCGTAGGGGCTAGCGGGGGTTACAATGAGCAGTTCTTC
NA | TRBJ1-5 | few | TRBV27 | CASTTGSLDQPQHF | TGTGCCAGCACCACAGGGAGTTTAGATCAGCCCCAGCATTTT
TRBD2 | TRBJ2-7 | once | TRBV28 | CASGERGGPLEQYF | TGTGCCAGCGGCGAGAGGGGAGGGCCGTTGGAGCAGTACTTC
NA | TRBJ2-7 | NA | TRBV15 | CATTKRDAGYEQYF | TGTGCCACTACGAAAAGGGACGCGGGCTACGAGCAGTACTTC
NA | TRBJ2-1 | NA | TRBV30 | CAWRLENEQFF | TGTGCCTGGAGATTAGAAAATGAGCAGTTCTTC
NA | TRBJ1-5 | NA | TRBV6-6 | CASSTGSAQPQHF | TGTGCCAGCAGCACAGGGTCGGCTCAGCCCCAGCATTTT
NA | TRBJ2-5 | NA | TRBV28 | CASRNRGVDETQYF | TGTGCCAGCCGAAATAGGGGGGTCGATGAGACCCAGTACTTC
NA | TRBJ2-7 | NA | TRBV4-1 | CASSQDLRALEQYF | TGCGCCAGCAGCCAAGATCTCAGGGCGCTAGAGCAGTACTTC
TRBD1 | TRBJ1-5 | NA | TRBV4-1 | CASSQETGGYQPQHF | TGCGCCAGCAGCCAAGAGACAGGGGGGTATCAGCCCCAGCATTTT
NA | TRBJ2-3 | NA | TRBV13 | CASSPTTSTDTQYF | TGTGCCAGCAGCCCTACTACCAGCACAGATACGCAGTATTTT
TRBD2 | TRBJ2-1 | NA | TRBV11-2 | CASSASGRAKDEQFF | TGTGCCAGCAGCGCGAGCGGGAGGGCCAAAGATGAGCAGTTCTTC
NA | TRBJ2-5 | NA | TRBV5-6 | CASSLLAEETQYF | TGTGCCAGCAGCCTGCTGGCGGAAGAGACCCAGTACTTC
NA | TRBJ2-5 | NA | TRBV28 | CASGYWVGGWSETQYF | TGTGCCAGCGGTTACTGGGTCGGGGGTTGGTCAGAGACCCAGTACTTC
TRBD1 | TRBJ2-7 | NA | TRBV6-5 | CASSFLGQGRHEQYF | TGTGCCAGCAGTTTCCTAGGACAGGGGAGGCACGAGCAGTACTTC
NA | TRBJ2-2 | once | TRBV6-1 | CASNGGGVTGELFF | TGTGCCAGCAACGGGGGAGGCGTCACCGGGGAGCTGTTTTTT
NA | TRBJ2-5 | NA | TRBV25-1 | CASSAEWGDQETQYF | TGTGCCAGCAGTGCCGAGTGGGGGGACCAAGAGACCCAGTACTTC
TRBD1 | TRBJ2-2 | NA | TRBV7-2 | CASSTPGDSSTSTGELFF | TGTGCCAGCAGCACCCCTGGGGACAGTTCTACGTCCACCGGGGAGCTGTTTTTT
NA | TRBJ2-5 | NA | TRBV7-9 | CASSPGPDF | TGTGCCAGCAGCCCCGGCCCGGACTTC
TRBD2 | TRBJ2-3 | NA | TRBV28 | CASSSLAGETTDTQYF | TGTGCCAGCAGTTCCCTAGCGGGAGAAACAACAGATACGCAGTATTTT
TRBD1 | TRBJ1-3 | NA | TRBV28 | CASRINRGSRGNTIYF | TGTGCCAGCAGGATCAACAGGGGTTCGAGGGGAAACACCATATATTTT
NA | TRBJ2-7 | NA | TRBV7-6 | CASSLGAGEPYEQYF | TGTGCCAGCAGCTTAGGGGCAGGCGAACCCTACGAGCAGTACTTC
NA | TRBJ1-3 | few | TRBV7-2 | CASSSWTEGNTIYF | TGTGCCAGCAGCTCTTGGACCGAAGGAAACACCATATATTTT
TRBD1 | TRBJ1-3 | NA | TRBV18 | CASSPSGQGAAAGNTIYF | TGTGCCAGCTCACCCTCAGGACAGGGGGCGGCAGCTGGAAACACCATATATTTT
NA | TRBJ1-1 | once | TRBV19 | CASAGTEAFF | TGTGCCAGTGCGGGGACTGAAGCTTTCTTT
TRBD1 | TRBJ1-1 | NA | TRBV9 | CASSEGQGLNTEAFF | TGTGCCAGCAGCGAAGGACAGGGCCTGAACACTGAAGCTTTCTTT
TRBD1 | TRBJ2-3 | NA | TRBV19 | CASAGEDRSTDTQYF | TGTGCCAGTGCCGGCGAGGACAGGAGCACAGATACGCAGTATTTT
NA | TRBJ2-7 | NA | TRBV2 | CASSLARGYYEQYF | TGTGCCAGCAGCCTCGCCAGAGGATACTACGAGCAGTACTTC